This T cell receptor beta chain was captured by sequencing in a study of shared clonotypes between healthy human individuals. The study, taken as a whole, reports: Naive CD4 clonotypes overlapped across a few donors at roughly 5%.

On this clone: Its antigen is not known.

This CDR3 comprises 13 residues. Trimming stripped 2 bases from V and 5 bases from J, with 11 bases between. The germline V gene encodes CDR1 SGHKS and CDR2 YYEKEE (reference sequence). Clones were read by immunoSEQ multiplex PCR, and TCRdb kept only the in-frame ones, dropping some. The sample carries some 580,000 clones, 97% recorded once. The source of this sequence is a woman aged 25 to 39 in good health. This chain links TRBV5-5 with TRBJ2-7; no clear D gene. Material for sequencing was naive CD4+ T cells sorted from blood. Subset: CD45RA+ positively selected. The CDR3 bases are TGTGCCAGCAGCTTACGGTGGGTCGACGAGCAGTACTTC. Amino acid sequence: CASSLRWVDEQYF.